A selection of T cell receptor beta chains follows, all from one sample in a study of T cell repertoires in cytomegalovirus infection. No antigen is known for these receptors. Each CDR3 protein gets one entry after TCRdb re-called the reads with MiXCR. There are a few hundred thousand distinct CDR3 sequences in the sample; around two fifths occur only once, and 48% lies in the top ten. This material consisted of cultured PBMCs, taken from culture after CMV antigen stimulation. These receptors were taken from a human donor in good health (CMV status not recorded). Some clones in this sample may be carry-over from other donors' samples. CDR3s include the opening cysteine and the closing phenylalanine or tryptophan. D genes are given only for firm matches. Size is omitted from some rows. Given values are once, few, many or a class for expanded clones.

NA | TRBJ1-1 | many | TRBV12-3/TRBV12-4 | TGTGCCAGCAGTTCCGTGCGCGGGGTGGGTCAGAACACTGAAGCTTTCTTT | CASSSVRGVGQNTEAFF
TRBD1 | TRBJ1-5 | NA | TRBV7-2 | TGTGCCAGCAGCCCCTGGGACAGTAGCAATCAGCCCCAGCATTTT | CASSPWDSSNQPQHF
NA | TRBJ2-2 | few | TRBV7-9 | TGTGCCAGCGGCATCGCCGGGGAGCTGTTTTTT | CASGIAGELFF
NA | TRBJ2-3 | many | TRBV7-2 | TGTGCCAGCAGCTTAAGGGTGGGAGGCACAGATACGCAGTATTTT | CASSLRVGGTDTQYF
NA | TRBJ1-2 | NA | TRBV4-1 | TGCGCCAGCAGCCAGGTCCAGACCTCACCAAAGAATGGCTACACCTTC | CASSQVQTSPKNGYTF
NA | TRBJ2-7 | NA | TRBV5-1 | TGCGCCAGCAGTCCACGGACAGCGTCAAGGCCCTACGAGCAGTACTTC | CASSPRTASRPYEQYF
NA | TRBJ2-5 | few | TRBV7-2 | TGTGCCAGCAGCCAACGGACTAATAGATGGGAGACCCAGTACTTC | CASSQRTNRWETQYF
TRBD1 | TRBJ2-4 | NA | TRBV2 | TGTGCCAGCAGTGAAGTTGGACAGGCCATAGCCAAAAACATTCAGTACTTC | CASSEVGQAIAKNIQYF
NA | TRBJ2-1 | NA | TRBV7-8 | TGTGCCAGCAGCTTAGGACCTACTAGGCGCACCTACAATGAGCAGTTCTTC | CASSLGPTRRTYNEQFF
NA | TRBJ1-3 | many | TRBV7-9 | TGTGCCAGCAGCCGTCTTAGACAGAAGTGCTCTGGAAACACCATATATTTT | CASSRLRQKCSGNTIYF
NA | TRBJ2-7 | few | TRBV7-4 | TGTGCCAGCAGCTCCTTTGGGTACGAGCAGTACTTC | CASSSFGYEQYF
NA | TRBJ1-1 | NA | TRBV19 | TGTGCCATAGGACGGCAGGGAACTGAAGCTTTCTTT | CAIGRQGTEAFF
NA | TRBJ2-1 | NA | TRBV28 | TGTGCCAGCACAGGTGGGGGAAATGAGCAGTTCTTC | CASTGGGNEQFF
NA | TRBJ2-7 | NA | TRBV7-9 | TGTGCCAGCAGCTCGCTAGAGAGCTCCTACGAGCAGTACTTC | CASSSLESSYEQYF
TRBD2 | TRBJ2-1 | NA | TRBV28 | TGTGCCAGCAGTCCCGGAGCCTGGGGCGGGAGTTGGTTCAATGAGCAGTTCTTC | CASSPGAWGGSWFNEQFF
TRBD2 | TRBJ2-6 | few | TRBV7-6 | TGTGCCAGCAGCCCCGACTCGTTACTAGCGGGGGGGGCAGGGGCCAACGTCCTGACTTTC | CASSPDSLLAGGAGANVLTF
NA | TRBJ1-2 | NA | TRBV12-3/TRBV12-4 | TGTGCCAGCAGTTTGGGCAGGGTTGGCTATGGCTACACCTTC | CASSLGRVGYGYTF
NA | TRBJ2-5 | NA | TRBV5-1 | TGCGCCAGCAGCCCCACGGGACGGCACCAAGAGACCCAGTACTTC | CASSPTGRHQETQYF
NA | TRBJ1-4 | few | TRBV7-2 | TGTGCCAGCAGCTTAGTATCTGGGGGGACTGGTGAAAAACTGTTTTTT | CASSLVSGGTGEKLFF
TRBD1 | TRBJ2-2 | NA | TRBV5-1 | TGCGCCAGCAGCTTAACCTGGACAGGGGGCAACACCGGGGAGCTGTTTTTT | CASSLTWTGGNTGELFF
NA | TRBJ2-1 | few | TRBV3-1 | TGTGCCAGCAGCCAAGCCCTATACAATGAGCAGTTCTTC | CASSQALYNEQFF
NA | TRBJ1-4 | few | TRBV12-3/TRBV12-4 | TGTGCCAGCAGTTTAGAGGCAGGGAGACTGTTTTTT | CASSLEAGRLFF
TRBD1 | TRBJ2-5 | NA | TRBV20-1 | TGCAGTGCTAGAGTGGGGACAGAAGAGACCCAGTACTTC | CSARVGTEETQYF
NA | TRBJ1-4 | few | TRBV7-9 | TGTGCCAGCAGCCCCCCCCGAGGGATTGGTGAAAAACTGTTTTTT | CASSPPRGIGEKLFF
TRBD1 | TRBJ1-5 | few | TRBV7-2 | TGTGCCAGCAGCTTAGTGGGACAGCATAATCAGCCCCAGCATTTT | CASSLVGQHNQPQHF
NA | TRBJ1-6 | NA | TRBV29-1 | TGCAGCGTTGCGTTGGAGGGTAATTCACCCCTCCACTTT | CSVALEGNSPLHF
NA | TRBJ1-6 | few | TRBV7-2 | TGTGCCAGCAGCGGTTTAGCGAATTCACCCCTCCACTTT | CASSGLANSPLHF
NA | TRBJ1-2 | NA | TRBV7-2 | TGTGCCAGCAGCTTAGCAAGGGAATGGGGCTACACCTTC | CASSLAREWGYTF
TRBD2 | TRBJ2-1 | few | TRBV6-6 | TGTGCCAGCAGACTACTCCCGGGGGGAGCGGGGGGGCGGAGCTCCTACAATGAGCAGTTCTTC | CASRLLPGGAGGRSSYNEQFF
NA | TRBJ1-2 | NA | TRBV4-1 | TGCGCCAGCAGCCAAGAAACCCAGGGTTACTATGGCTACACCTTC | CASSQETQGYYGYTF
TRBD2 | TRBJ2-1 | NA | TRBV12-3/TRBV12-4 | TGTGCCAGCAGACTAACTAGCGGGGGGGGCAATGAGCAGTTCTTC | CASRLTSGGGNEQFF
NA | TRBJ1-2 | NA | TRBV7-9 | TGTGCCAGCAGCCCCGAATCCTCCTGGGGCTACACCTTC | CASSPESSWGYTF
NA | TRBJ2-1 | few | TRBV7-2 | TGTGCCAGCAGCCTCACTAGGGACAATGAGCAGTTCTTC | CASSLTRDNEQFF
NA | TRBJ2-2 | NA | TRBV6-2/TRBV6-3 | TGTGCCAGCACGGGTTACCTATCGAGCACCGGGGAGCTGTTTTTT | CASTGYLSSTGELFF
TRBD2 | TRBJ2-4 | few | TRBV6-1 | TGTGCCAGCATTCCGCCCCCAGGACTAGCGGGGGGGCTGGCCAAAAACATTCAGTACTTC | CASIPPPGLAGGLAKNIQYF
TRBD1 | TRBJ1-2 | NA | TRBV28 | TGTGCCAGCAGTTTAACGGGACAGGGGGATAGTGGCTACACCTTC | CASSLTGQGDSGYTF
NA | TRBJ2-2 | NA | TRBV7-2 | TGTGCCAGCAGCTTACGATGGGTGTCAGGGGTTTTAGTCGGGGAGCTGTTTTTT | CASSLRWVSGVLVGELFF
NA | TRBJ2-7 | NA | TRBV7-2 | TGTGCCAGCAGCTCCTCCCCGCTCGGCTCCTACGAGCAGTACTTC | CASSSSPLGSYEQYF
NA | TRBJ2-1 | once | TRBV4-1 | TGCGCCAGCAGCCAAAGACTCCAAGGGGATGAGCAGTTCTTC | CASSQRLQGDEQFF
TRBD1 | TRBJ2-7 | NA | TRBV5-1 | TGCGCCAGCAGCCATCCGGGACAGGGGAGGGGTTACGAGCAGTACTTC | CASSHPGQGRGYEQYF
NA | TRBJ1-5 | NA | TRBV4-1 | TGCGCCAGCAGCCTCAACAGGGTTCAGCCCCAGCATTTT | CASSLNRVQPQHF